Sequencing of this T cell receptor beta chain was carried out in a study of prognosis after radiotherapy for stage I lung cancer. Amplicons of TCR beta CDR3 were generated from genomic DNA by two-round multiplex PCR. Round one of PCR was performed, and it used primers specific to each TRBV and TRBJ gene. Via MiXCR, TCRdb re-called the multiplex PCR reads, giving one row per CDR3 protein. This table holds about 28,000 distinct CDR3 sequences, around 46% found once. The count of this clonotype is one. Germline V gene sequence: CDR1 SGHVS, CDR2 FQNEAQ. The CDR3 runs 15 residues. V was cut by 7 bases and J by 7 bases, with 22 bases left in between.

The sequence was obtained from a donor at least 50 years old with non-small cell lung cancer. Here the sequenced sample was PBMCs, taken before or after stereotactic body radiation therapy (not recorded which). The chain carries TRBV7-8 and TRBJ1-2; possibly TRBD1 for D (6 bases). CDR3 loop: CASTPDRWKLSGYTF. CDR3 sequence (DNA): TGTGCCAGCACCCCTGACAGGTGGAAGCTCAGTGGCTACACCTTC. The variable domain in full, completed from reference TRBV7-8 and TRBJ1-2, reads GAGVSQSPRYKVAKRGQDVALRCDPISGHVSLFWYQQALGQGPEFLTYFQNEAQLDKSGLPSDRFFAERPEGSVSTLKIQRTQQEDSAVYLCASTPDRWKLSGYTFGSGTRLTVV.